This entry lists 20 T cell receptor beta chains sequenced from one sample in a study of radiation and T cells in renal cell carcinoma. Generated by immunoSEQ multiplex PCR, the TCRdb table keeps only in-frame clones and is missing some. The table includes 120,000 to 150,000 clones, about 88% detected once. Time point denoted: blood 4 weeks post-SBRT, at nephrectomy. Specified treatment: 15 Gy SBRT to primary tumor, nephrectomy 4 weeks later. This specimen was blood, taken from a patient whose treatment included radiotherapy and nephrectomy. Receptor source: a woman in her forties or fifties with renal cell carcinoma.

This chain joins TRBV5-6 and TRBJ2-7; D remains ambiguous. From germline, CDR1 is SGHDT and CDR2 YYEEEE. CDR3 length: 13 amino acids. V was trimmed by 1 base and J by 3 bases, leaving 8 bases between them. The CDR3, as DNA: TGTGCCAGCAGCTTGACCACCGTCTACGAGCAGTACTTC. It codes for CASSLTTVYEQYF.

V and J are TRBV9 and TRBJ2-7; D remains ambiguous. Germline V gives CDR1 SGDLS, CDR2 YYNGEE. This CDR3 region has 15 residues. Trimming took 0 bases from V and 4 from J, leaving 14 bases between them. This CDR3 reads CASSVAVGGSYEQYF. CDR3 bases: TGTGCCAGCAGCGTAGCGGTAGGTGGATCGTACGAGCAGTACTTC.

The sample holds one count of this clone. Its ends do not fully match the called genes, so a read error is possible. The V call is TRBV7-7, the J call TRBJ1-5; D ambiguous. This CDR3 region has 14 residues. Germline V CDR1 and CDR2: SSHAT, FNYEAQ (reference sequence). The DNA of the CDR3 is TGTGCTAGCAGCCACCATATTAGCAATCAGCCCCAGCATTTT. It translates to CASSHHISNQPQHF.

The chain has TRBV7-9 and TRBJ2-3; D is perhaps TRBD2 (7 bases). CDR1 is SEHNR, CDR2 FQNEAQ, per germline (reference sequence). This CDR3 comprises 18 residues. The V end was cut by 5 bases, the J end by 0 bases, with 21 bases between. CDR3 nucleotide sequence: TGTGCCAGCAGCCGGGAGAGGGGGGGTCATTCTAGCACAGATACGCAGTATTTT. It codes for CASSRERGGHSSTDTQYF.

The rearrangement links TRBV10-3 to TRBJ2-5; 10 bases fit TRBD2. The CDR3 has 14 amino acids. J gave up 3 bases and V 7 bases, and 5 bases lay outside the gene matches. Germline loops: CDR1 ENHRY, CDR2 SYGVKD. The CDR3 DNA reads as TGTGCCATCAATGTCGGACTAGCGGAAGAGACCCAGTACTTC. Encoded protein: CAINVGLAEETQYF.

V and J are TRBV29-1 and TRBJ1-1; D remains unclear. Germline V gene data show CDR1 as SQVTM and CDR2 as ANQGSEA. This CDR3 is 13 amino acids long. V lost 0 bases and J 5 bases, leaving 10 bases between the germline ends. The CDR3 DNA is TGCAGCGTTGAAGAGGGAGCGGGGACTGAAGCTTTCTTT. Translating it yields CSVEEGAGTEAFF.

The chain employs TRBV7-2 and TRBJ2-1; the D call may be TRBD1 or TRBD2 (5 bases each). Trimming stripped 0 bases from V and 5 bases from J, with 8 bases between. CDR1 is SGHTA and CDR2 is FQGNSA in the germline V gene. The CDR3 length is 14 residues. This chain's CDR3 is CASSLAGTHNEQFF. The CDR3, as DNA: TGTGCCAGCAGCTTAGCCGGGACCCACAATGAGCAGTTCTTC.

This clone was counted only a few times. The chain recombines TRBV30 with TRBJ1-2, with a tentative D call TRBD1 (5 bases). The CDR3 covers 14 residues. Per germline, CDR1 GTSNPN and CDR2 SVGIG (reference sequence). V lost 4 bases, J lost 3 bases, and 15 bases lay in between. The CDR3 sequence: CAWKLQDADYGYTF. The CDR3 coding sequence is TGTGCCTGGAAATTACAGGATGCTGACTATGGCTACACCTTC.

V gene TRBV19 combines with J gene TRBJ2-1; 9 bases agree with TRBD1. The germline V gene has CDR1 LNHDA and CDR2 SQIVND (reference sequence). V gave up 5 bases and J gave up 9 bases; unmatched junction bases: 5. The CDR3 contains 13 residues. CDR3 loop: CASSEQGASEQFF. The CDR3 DNA reads TGTGCCAGTAGTGAACAGGGGGCGAGTGAGCAGTTCTTC. Using reference TRBV19 and TRBJ2-1 for the parts outside the CDR3, the full variable domain is DGGITQSPKYLFRKEGQNVTLSCEQNLNHDAMYWYRQDPGQGLRLIYYSQIVNDFQKGDIAEGYSVSREKKESFPLTVTSAQKNPTAFYLCASSEQGASEQFFGPGTRLTVL.

The chain employs TRBV19 and TRBJ2-1; D remains ambiguous. Trimming took 3 bases from V and 5 from J, leaving 8 bases between them. This CDR3 is built from 13 residues. Germline lookup yields CDR1 LNHDA and CDR2 SQIVND (reference sequence). The CDR3 spells CASSMGRNNEQFF. The CDR3 DNA follows: TGTGCCAGTAGTATGGGCAGAAACAATGAGCAGTTCTTC.

V is TRBV7-9 and J is TRBJ2-1, with 7 bases fitting TRBD1. Germline CDR1 is SEHNR and CDR2 is FQNEAQ (reference sequence). The CDR3 totals 12 residues. J gave up 12 bases and V 1 base, and 3 bases lay outside the gene matches. For the CDR3, the DNA is TGTGCCAGCAGCTTAGGGGACAGAAGGCAGTTCTTC. It specifies CASSLGDRRQFF. Combining the CDR3 with reference TRBV7-9 and TRBJ2-1 gives the whole variable domain DTGVSQNPRHKITKRGQNVTFRCDPISEHNRLYWYRQTLGQGPEFLTYFQNEAQLEKSRLLSDRFSAERPKGSFSTLEIQRTEQGDSAMYLCASSLGDRRQFFGPGTRLTVL.

This clone has more than one count but fewer than ten. The chain couples TRBV11-2 to TRBJ1-2; D possibly corresponds to TRBD1 (6 bases). Trimming pared 2 bases from V and 6 bases from J, leaving 7 bases between. Germline V lookup: CDR1 SGHAT, CDR2 FQNNGV. The CDR3 contains 12 residues. The CDR3 is CASSLNRDGYTF. The CDR3 coding sequence is TGTGCCAGCAGCTTAAACAGGGATGGCTACACCTTC.

V gene TRBV4-1 combines with J gene TRBJ1-4; D is undetermined. Germline CDR1 MGHRA, CDR2 YSYEKL. Trimming took 1 base from V and 4 from J, leaving 13 bases between them. The CDR3 length is 16 residues. CDR3 DNA: TGCGCCAGCAGCCAAGTCGGGGTTCTAGTTAATGAAAAACTGTTTTTT. It specifies CASSQVGVLVNEKLFF.

This clone was counted ten times or more. This rearrangement joins TRBV19 to TRBJ2-3, with 13 bases aligning to TRBD2. The CDR3 length is 15 residues. J lost 3 bases, V lost 6 bases, and 3 bases had no gene match. CDR1 LNHDA and CDR2 SQIVND come from the germline V gene (reference sequence). CDR3 nucleotides: TGTGCCAGTAGAAAGGGACTAGCGGGGACAGATACGCAGTATTTT. Amino acids: CASRKGLAGTDTQYF.

The CDR3 DNA reads TGTGCCAGCAGCAAAATAGAGTTCGGGCAGCACAATCAGCCCCAGCATTTT. This translates into CASSKIEFGQHNQPQHF. The chain carries TRBV21-1 and TRBJ1-5. TRBV21-1 is a pseudogene locus. This CDR3 contains 17 residues.

The chain combines TRBV7-6 with TRBJ1-1; D gene uncertain. Trimming cost V 1 base and J 2 bases, with 2 bases left between them. The CDR3 spans 12 residues. CDR1 and CDR2 from the germline V gene are SGHVS and FNYEAQ. The CDR3 nucleotides are TGTGCCAGCAGCTTAGACAACACTGAAGCTTTCTTT. This translates into CASSLDNTEAFF. The full variable domain, its missing parts supplied by reference TRBV7-6 and TRBJ1-1, is GAGVSQSPRYKVTKRGQDVALRCDPISGHVSLYWYRQALGQGPEFLTYFNYEAQQDKSGLPNDRFSAERPEGSISTLTIQRTEQRDSAMYRCASSLDNTEAFFGQGTRLTVV.

The chain is built from TRBV19 and TRBJ2-1; TRBD2 matches at 9 bases. CDR1 and CDR2 (germline): LNHDA, SQIVND (reference sequence). V shed 3 bases and J 8 bases; nucleotides not matched to a gene: 8. This CDR3 comprises 15 residues. The CDR3 region has the DNA TGTGCCAGTAGTATGGGGGCTAGCGGGATCCATGAGCAGTTCTTC. Its translation is CASSMGASGIHEQFF.

V and J are TRBV11-2 and TRBJ2-2, with TRBD1 as a possible D gene (6 bases). Trimming removed 5 bases from V and 8 bases from J, with 9 bases in between. Germline assignment: CDR1 SGHAT and CDR2 FQNNGV. The CDR3 spans 12 residues. CDR3 amino acids: CASSIQGGELFF. The CDR3 DNA follows: TGTGCCAGCAGCATCCAGGGGGGGGAGCTGTTTTTT. The full variable domain, its missing parts supplied by reference TRBV11-2 and TRBJ2-2, is EAGVAQSPRYKIIEKRQSVAFWCNPISGHATLYWYQQILGQGPKLLIQFQNNGVVDDSQLPKDRFSAERLKGVDSTLKIQPAKLEDSAVYLCASSIQGGELFFGEGSRLTVL.

The chain links TRBV13 to TRBJ1-1; D ambiguous. The CDR3 covers 16 residues. Per germline, CDR1 PRHDT and CDR2 FYEKMQ (reference sequence). V was cut by 0 bases and J by 1 base, with 12 bases left in between. The CDR3 DNA is TGTGCCAGCAGCTTAGGAGAGGTTTCTGGGAACACTGAAGCTTTCTTT. Translation gives CASSLGEVSGNTEAFF.

The chain carries TRBV5-1 and TRBJ2-5, with 7 bases lining up with TRBD1. Unmatched junction bases numbered 24, after V lost 4 bases and J lost 6 bases. Looked up from germline, CDR1 is SGHRS and CDR2 is YFSETQ. This CDR3 contains 19 residues. CDR3 DNA sequence: TGCGCCAGCAGCACCAAGGGACAGACTCTAAGTCTCCGATGGAAGACCCAGTACTTC. It specifies CASSTKGQTLSLRWKTQYF. Full variable domain (outside the CDR3, taken from reference TRBV5-1 and TRBJ2-5): KAGVTQTPRYLIKTRGQQVTLSCSPISGHRSVSWYQQTPGQGLQFLFEYFSETQRNKGNFPGRFSGRQFSNSRSEMNVSTLELGDSALYLCASSTKGQTLSLRWKTQYFGPGTRLLVL.